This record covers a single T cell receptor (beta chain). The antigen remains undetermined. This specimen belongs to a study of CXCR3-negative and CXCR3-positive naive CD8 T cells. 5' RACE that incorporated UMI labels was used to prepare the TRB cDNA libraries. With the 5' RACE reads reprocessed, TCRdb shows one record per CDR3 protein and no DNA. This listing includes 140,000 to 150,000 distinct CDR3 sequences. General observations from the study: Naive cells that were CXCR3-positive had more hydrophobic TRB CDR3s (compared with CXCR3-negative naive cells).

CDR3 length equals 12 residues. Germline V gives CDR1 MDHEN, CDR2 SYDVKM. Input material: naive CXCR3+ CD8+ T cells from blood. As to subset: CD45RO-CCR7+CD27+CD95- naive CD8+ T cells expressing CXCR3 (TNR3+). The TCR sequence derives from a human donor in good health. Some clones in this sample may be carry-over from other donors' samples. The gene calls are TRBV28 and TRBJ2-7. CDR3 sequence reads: CASSYTLYEQYF.